This T cell receptor (beta chain) was profiled in a study of spatial heterogeneity in lung cancer. MiXCR was run by TCRdb on the 5' RACE reads, yielding one entry per CDR3 protein. The sample lists 25,000 or so distinct CDR3 sequences; 4% to 5% were seen once. From germline, CDR1 is LNHDA and CDR2 SQIVND (reference sequence). The CDR3 runs 13 residues. Time point: sample taken at primary tumor resection. No cells were sorted before sequencing. The whole RNA sequenced was extracted from tumor, nontumor lung or frozen PBMC. This clonotype was observed a handful of times. One end of the junction is discordant with germline, which a read error may explain.

The sequence was obtained from a male donor with early-stage non-small cell lung cancer. The material was PBMCs, obtained at surgery. The chain uses TRBV19 and TRBJ1-5, with D tentatively TRBD1 (5 bases). In nucleotides, the CDR3 is TGTGTCAGTACCCGGGACCCTGATCAGCCCCAGCATTTT. Translated: CVSTRDPDQPQHF.